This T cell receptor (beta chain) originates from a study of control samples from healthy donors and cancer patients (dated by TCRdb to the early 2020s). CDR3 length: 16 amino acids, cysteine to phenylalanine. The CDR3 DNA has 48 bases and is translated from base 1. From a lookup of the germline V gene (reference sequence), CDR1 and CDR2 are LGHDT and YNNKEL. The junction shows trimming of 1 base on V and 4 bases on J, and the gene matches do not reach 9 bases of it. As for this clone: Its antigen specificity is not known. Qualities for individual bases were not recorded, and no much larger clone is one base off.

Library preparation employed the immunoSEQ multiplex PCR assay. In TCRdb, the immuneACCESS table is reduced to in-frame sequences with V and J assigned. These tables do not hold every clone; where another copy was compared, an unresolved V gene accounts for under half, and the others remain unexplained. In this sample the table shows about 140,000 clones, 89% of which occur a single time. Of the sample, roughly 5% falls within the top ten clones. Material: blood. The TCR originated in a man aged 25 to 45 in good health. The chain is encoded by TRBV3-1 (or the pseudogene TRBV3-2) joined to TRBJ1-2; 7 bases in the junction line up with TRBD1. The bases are TGTGCCAGCAGCCAAGGGAGGGGACAGACCTTCTATGGCTACACCTTC. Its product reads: CASSQGRGQTFYGYTF.